The 27 T cell receptor beta chains listed next were all sequenced from one sample in a study of cytomegalovirus exposure and HLA in healthy donors. Amplification used 60 Vbeta primers and 13 Jbeta primers. TCRdb's table, derived via immunoSEQ multiplex PCR, lists solely in-frame clones and lacks some. Here the sample spans some 150,000 clones, 65% to 85% being singletons. The sample comprised PBMCs. Receptor source: a woman between 25 and 40 years old in good health and CMV-seropositive.

The chain combines TRBV5-1 with TRBJ2-6; D uncertain. The CDR3 is 16 amino acids. Germline V lookup: CDR1 SGHRS, CDR2 YFSETQ. V lost 1 base and J 4 bases, leaving 12 bases between the germline ends. For the CDR3, the DNA is TGCGCCAGCAGCTTGATTTACTCGCTGGGGGCCAACGTCCTGACTTTC. The encoded protein is CASSLIYSLGANVLTF. The variable domain in full, with the rest retrieved from reference TRBV5-1 and TRBJ2-6, is KAGVTQTPRYLIKTRGQQVTLSCSPISGHRSVSWYQQTPGQGLQFLFEYFSETQRNKGNFPGRFSGRQFSNSRSEMNVSTLELGDSALYLCASSLIYSLGANVLTFGAGSRLTVL.

This chain uses TRBV6-5 with TRBJ1-2, with D possibly TRBD1 on 6 matching bases. The CDR3 has 14 amino acids. Per germline, CDR1 MNHEY and CDR2 SVGAGI. V lost 10 bases to trimming and J lost 5 bases, with 20 bases between them. CDR3 sequence: CATVQGPPGYGYTF. The CDR3 bases are TGTGCCACCGTACAGGGCCCCCCTGGGTATGGCTACACCTTC.

The chain couples TRBV10-3 to TRBJ2-7, with 9 bases matching TRBD1. The length of the CDR3 is 16 residues. The germline V gene has CDR1 ENHRY and CDR2 SYGVKD. Trimming at V came to 6 bases and at J to 6 bases, leaving 15 bases not matched to a gene. The chain's CDR3 is CAISPFGVTGGGEQYF. The CDR3 nucleotides are TGTGCCATCAGCCCCTTCGGTGTGACAGGGGGAGGCGAGCAGTACTTC.

This chain connects TRBV4-3 to TRBJ1-3; maybe TRBD1 (6 bases). The CDR3 is 15 amino acids. V lost 1 base to trimming and J lost 3 bases, with 10 bases between them. Germline V lookup: CDR1 LGHNA, CDR2 YSLEER. CDR3 sequence reads: CASSQGGTFGNTIYF. The DNA for the CDR3 is TGCGCCAGCAGCCAAGGGGGGACATTTGGAAACACCATATATTTT.

The chain has TRBV2 and TRBJ2-5, with TRBD1 as a possible D gene (5 bases). This CDR3 comprises 12 residues. Trimming stripped 10 bases from V and 2 bases from J, with 11 bases between. Germline loops: CDR1 SNHLY, CDR2 FYNNEI. The CDR3, as DNA: TGTGCCACCCAGACAGATCAAGAGACCCAGTACTTC. Residues: CATQTDQETQYF.

The chain links TRBV6-6 to TRBJ1-5, with unresolved D. The V gene's germline CDR1 is MNHNY and CDR2 SVGAGI (reference sequence). There are 11 residues in the CDR3. V gave up 6 bases and J gave up 5 bases, with 5 bases separating them. Here the CDR3 DNA reads TGTGCCAGCAGGGAGTATCAGCCCCAGCATTTT. Its translation: CASREYQPQHF.

The rearrangement joins TRBV5-6 to TRBJ1-2, with D possibly matching TRBD1 (5 bases). The CDR3 runs to 15 residues. V was trimmed by 4 bases and J by 0 bases, leaving 13 bases between them. Germline CDR1 and CDR2: SGHDT and YYEEEE. CDR3 nucleotides: TGTGCCAGCAGCACCGGGACTGAGGCTAACTATGGCTACACCTTC. Translation gives CASSTGTEANYGYTF.

This clone was seen only once. The rearrangement links TRBV6-6 to TRBJ2-7; 8 bases fit TRBD1. Germline V gene lookup returns CDR1 MNHNY and CDR2 SVGAGI (reference sequence). Unmatched junction bases numbered 4, after V lost 4 bases and J lost 2 bases. The CDR3 has 14 residues. DNA for the CDR3: TGTGCCAGCAGTTGGGACAGGCTAACCTACGAGCAGTACTTC. Translating gives CASSWDRLTYEQYF.

V gene TRBV6-7 combines with J gene TRBJ2-7; 8 nucleotides agree with TRBD2. TRBV6-7 is placed among ORFs of uncertain function. V shed 2 bases and J 5 bases; nucleotides not matched to a gene: 5. This CDR3 region has 14 residues. CDR3 coding DNA: TGTGCCAGCAGTTACACCGGGGGGGACGACGAGCAGTACTTC. This codes for CASSYTGGDDEQYF.

Comments on this clone: The junction shows a germline mismatch at one end, possibly a read error. V usage is TRBV6-5 and J usage is TRBJ1-5; no clear D gene. There are 16 residues in the CDR3. CDR1 is MNHEY, CDR2 SVGAGI, per germline. CDR3 in amino acids: CASRYFLRRDNQPQHF. As DNA, the CDR3 is TGTGCCAGCAGATACTTTTTAAGGAGGGACAATCAGCCCCAGCATTTT.

V and J are TRBV29-1 and TRBJ1-1; weak D call: TRBD1 (5 bases). The CDR3 is 12 residues long. The V and J ends lost 3 bases and 1 base respectively, with 6 bases between them. Germline values: CDR1 SQVTM, CDR2 ANQGSEA. In nucleotides, the CDR3 is TGCAGCGTTGAGCAGGGGAACACTGAAGCTTTCTTT. Its translation is CSVEQGNTEAFF. Full variable domain (rest looked up from reference TRBV29-1 and TRBJ1-1): SAVISQKPSRDICQRGTSLTIQCQVDSQVTMMFWYRQQPGQSLTLIATANQGSEATYESGFVIDKFPISRPNLTFSTLTVSNMSPEDSSIYLCSVEQGNTEAFFGQGTRLTVV.

The gene calls are TRBV9 and TRBJ2-7, with 9 bases aligning to TRBD2. Unmatched junction bases numbered 11, after V lost 4 bases and J lost 6 bases. Germline-derived CDR1 and CDR2 are SGDLS and YYNGEE. This CDR3 has 15 amino acids. In DNA form, the CDR3 reads TGTGCCAGCAGCCCCCACCCACTAGCGGGCGCCGAGCAGTACTTC. It encodes CASSPHPLAGAEQYF.

The chain has TRBV28 and TRBJ2-1, with TRBD2 identical over 8 bases. With V trimmed by 3 bases and J by 7 bases, 11 bases remained unmatched. Per germline, CDR1 MDHEN and CDR2 SYDVKM. This CDR3 region has 16 residues. DNA for the CDR3: TGTGCCAGCAGTTTCCTAGCGGGTACTTTCGGGAATGAGCAGTTCTTC. This codes for CASSFLAGTFGNEQFF.

V is TRBV19 and J is TRBJ1-5; 11 nucleotides match TRBD1. The V and J ends lost 5 bases and 6 bases, in that order; junction bases with no gene match: 6. The germline V gene encodes CDR1 LNHDA and CDR2 SQIVND (reference sequence). The CDR3 has 15 residues. CDR3 sequence: CASSPKDRGLQPQHF. The CDR3 coding sequence is TGTGCCAGTAGTCCGAAGGACAGGGGGCTTCAGCCCCAGCATTTT.

The V gene is TRBV4-3, the J gene TRBJ2-3, with TRBD2 matching 9 bases. Trimming cost V 0 bases and J 7 bases; bases outside gene matches: 14. The CDR3 loop spans 18 amino acids. Germline V CDR1 and CDR2: LGHNA, YSLEER. CDR3 protein: CASSQDYHPALAGYTQYF. In DNA, the CDR3 is TGCGCCAGCAGCCAAGATTATCACCCGGCCCTAGCGGGGTATACGCAGTATTTT.

The chain employs TRBV2 and TRBJ2-3, with 8 nucleotides matching TRBD1. The CDR3 consists of 13 residues. V lost 7 bases and J lost 4; bases outside the gene matches: 4. CDR1 is SNHLY, CDR2 FYNNEI, per germline. The CDR3 is CASKGQGPDTQYF. DNA for the CDR3: TGTGCCAGCAAAGGACAGGGCCCAGATACGCAGTATTTT.

This chain connects TRBV4-2 to TRBJ1-4; D uncertain. Deletions cut 0 bases from V and 8 bases from J, with 13 bases between. There are 15 residues in the CDR3. Germline V lookup: CDR1 LGHNA, CDR2 YNFKEQ. This CDR3 reads CASSQEGLTYEKLFF. Written as DNA, the CDR3 is TGTGCCAGCAGCCAAGAGGGCCTAACGTACGAAAAACTGTTTTTT.

This chain links TRBV20-1 with TRBJ2-3; 7 bases map to TRBD2. This CDR3 has 11 residues. Per germline, CDR1 DFQATT and CDR2 SNEGSKA (reference sequence). The CDR3 nucleotides are TGCTCCAGCGGGGGCACAGATACGCAGTATTTT. This sequence encodes CSSGGTDTQYF.

The DNA of the CDR3 is TGTGCCAGCAGCTTAACAAGAGACAGGGGAGGAGAGACCCAGTACTTC. Translating gives CASSLTRDRGGETQYF. The chain uses TRBV7-3 and TRBJ2-5; TRBD1 matches 8 bases. This CDR3 spans 16 amino acids. Trimming removed 0 bases from V and 4 bases from J; junction bases left unmatched: 7. Per the germline V gene, CDR1 is SGHTA and CDR2 is FQGTGA.

The gene calls are TRBV6-1 and TRBJ2-7, with TRBD1 matching 11 bases. Germline V CDR1 and CDR2: MNHNS, SASEGT. J was trimmed by 3 bases and V by 3 bases; bases with no gene match: 4. The CDR3 covers 15 residues. CDR3 protein: CASSESGTGGYEQYF. CDR3 nucleotide sequence: TGTGCCAGCAGTGAGTCCGGGACAGGGGGCTACGAGCAGTACTTC.

The chain employs TRBV6-5 and TRBJ1-1; 7 bases fit TRBD1. Germline lookup yields CDR1 MNHEY and CDR2 SVGAGI. The length of the CDR3 is 13 residues. V lost 7 bases, J lost 5 bases, and 7 bases stayed unmatched. The CDR3 DNA follows: TGTGCCAGCACTCAGGGGGAGAGGACTGAAGCTTTCTTT. This codes for CASTQGERTEAFF.

This sequence joins TRBV5-1 and TRBJ2-3, with 8 bases lining up with TRBD1. The ends lost 3 bases at V and 0 bases at J; junction bases unmatched: 12. CDR3 length equals 18 residues. Germline V gene data show CDR1 as SGHRS and CDR2 as YFSETQ. The CDR3 is CASSSKTGVSLSTDTQYF. CDR3 sequence (DNA): TGCGCCAGCAGCTCCAAGACAGGGGTTAGCCTTAGCACAGATACGCAGTATTTT.

This chain links TRBV6-4 with TRBJ1-1, with TRBD1 as a possible D gene (6 bases). Deletions cut 5 bases from V and 1 base from J, with 11 bases between. Germline assignment: CDR1 MRHNA and CDR2 SNTAGT. The CDR3 runs to 14 residues. CDR3 region: CASSLTGQNTEAFF. The CDR3 bases are TGTGCCAGCAGTCTTACGGGACAGAACACTGAAGCTTTCTTT.

A remark on this clone: Other nucleotide sequences in the sample specify the same CDR3. The chain employs TRBV4-1 and TRBJ1-2; D unresolved. V shed 0 bases and J shed 4 bases, with 9 bases lying between them. This CDR3 contains 14 residues. Looked up from germline, CDR1 is MGHRA and CDR2 is YSYEKL. The CDR3 protein is CASSQEWQVYGYTF. As DNA, the CDR3 is TGCGCCAGCAGCCAAGAGTGGCAGGTCTATGGCTACACCTTC.

This chain uses TRBV28 with TRBJ1-5; a weak D match, TRBD1 (5 bases). Trimming removed 7 bases from V and 4 bases from J, with 14 bases in between. Germline V lookup: CDR1 MDHEN, CDR2 SYDVKM. The CDR3 runs 14 residues. CDR3 sequence: CASNPAYRNQPQHF. The CDR3 nucleotides read TGTGCCAGCAATCCGGCCTACAGGAATCAGCCCCAGCATTTT.

CDR3 sequence reads: CASSEGSGGAGEQFF. Here the CDR3 DNA reads TGTGCCAGCAGTGAGGGAAGCGGGGGGGCGGGTGAGCAGTTCTTC. J is TRBJ2-1 and V is TRBV25-1, with 10 positions matching TRBD2. This CDR3 contains 15 residues. CDR1 MGHDK and CDR2 SYGVNS come from the germline V gene. The V segment lost 3 bases and the J segment 9 bases; nucleotides outside the gene matches: 8.

A word on this clone: Other DNA sequences in the sample encode the same CDR3. This chain uses TRBV5-1 with TRBJ1-1, with TRBD1 matching over 8 bases. The CDR3 runs to 13 residues. Germline-derived CDR1 and CDR2 are SGHRS and YFSETQ. V trimming: 3 bases; J trimming: 3 bases; junction bases outside the gene matches: 1. As DNA, the CDR3 is TGCGCCAGCAGCTGGACAGGGCACACTGAAGCTTTCTTT. Residues: CASSWTGHTEAFF.